This T cell receptor (beta chain) was recorded in a study of T-cell reconstitution after alpha-beta-depleted transplantation in children. Findings and limits, study-wide: Reportedly, roughly two months post-transplant, alpha-beta T cells arose from several hundred expanded graft clones.

Of note for this clonotype: Its matching antigen is unknown.

Preparation of the TCRbeta library was carried out with unique molecular identifiers. MiXCR, applied by TCRdb to the PCR reads, yields one record per CDR3 protein. The sample records a few hundred thousand distinct CDR3 sequences, 10% to 15% being singletons. V lost 3 bases and J 5 bases, leaving 11 bases between the germline ends. This CDR3 is built from 13 residues. CDR1 is MDHEN, CDR2 SYDVKM, per germline. The TCR originated in a male patient between 5 and 17 years old who had a stem cell transplant for acute myeloid leukemia, so the T cells may come from the graft donor. This chain joins TRBV28 and TRBJ2-7; D uncertain. This sample comprised PBMCs, mostly from graft donor cells, obtained 360 days after TCRalphabeta/CD19-depleted stem cell transplant. This CDR3 reads CASSLPPLHEQYF. CDR3 sequence (DNA): TGTGCCAGCAGTTTGCCCCCTCTACACGAGCAGTACTTC.